The TCR beta chain described here comes from a study of T-cell reconstitution after alpha-beta-depleted transplantation in children. Concerning this clonotype itself: The antigen is undetermined.

Points from the study as a whole: Surviving recipient T cells and thymic progenitors underlay high day-60 TCRbeta diversity in some patients. At around two months after transplant, the alpha-beta T cells were reportedly derived from several hundred expanded clones that came from non-depleted graft cells.

Researchers prepared the TCRbeta library using unique molecular identifiers, the study reports. From the PCR reads, TCRdb called clonotypes with MiXCR, one entry per CDR3 protein. The sample carries around 450,000 distinct CDR3 sequences, 16% recorded once. Germline V lookup: CDR1 LGHNA, CDR2 YSLEER. This CDR3 has 12 amino acids. Trimming shortened V by 1 base and J by 10 bases, and 7 bases separated the two germline ends. The V call is TRBV4-3, the J call TRBJ2-2; D is uncertain. Specimen: PBMCs, mostly from graft donor cells, collected 360 days after TCRalphabeta/CD19-depleted stem cell transplant. This receptor was obtained from a boy in the first two years of life who had a stem cell transplant for Wiskott-Aldrich syndrome, so the T cells may come from the graft donor. This CDR3 reads CASSQVFVELFF. The DNA of the CDR3 is TGCGCCAGCAGCCAAGTTTTCGTGGAGCTGTTTTTT.